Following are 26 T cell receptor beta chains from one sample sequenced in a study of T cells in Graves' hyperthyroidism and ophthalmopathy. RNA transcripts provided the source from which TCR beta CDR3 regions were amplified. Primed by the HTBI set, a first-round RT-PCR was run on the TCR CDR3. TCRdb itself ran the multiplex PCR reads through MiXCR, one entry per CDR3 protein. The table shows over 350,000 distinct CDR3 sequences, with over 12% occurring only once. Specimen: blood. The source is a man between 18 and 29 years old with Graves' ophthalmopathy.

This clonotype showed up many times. CDR3 residues: CATSRGGRSPLHF. The CDR3 region has the DNA TGTGCCACCAGCAGAGGGGGGCGGTCACCCCTCCACTTT. The V gene is TRBV15, the J gene TRBJ1-6; possibly TRBD1 for D (6 bases). Trimming removed 1 base from V and 10 bases from J, with 8 bases in between. There are 13 residues in the CDR3. Germline V gives CDR1 LNHNV, CDR2 YYDKDF (reference sequence).

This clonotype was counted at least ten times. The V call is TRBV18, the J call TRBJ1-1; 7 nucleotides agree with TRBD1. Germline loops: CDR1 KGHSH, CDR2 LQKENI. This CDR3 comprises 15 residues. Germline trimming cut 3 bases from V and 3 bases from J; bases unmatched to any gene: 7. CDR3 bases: TGTGCCAGCTCACCGAAGGGGGCCTGGGACACTGAAGCTTTCTTT. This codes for CASSPKGAWDTEAFF. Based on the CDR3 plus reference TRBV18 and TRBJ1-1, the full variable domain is NAGVMQNPRHLVRRRGQEARLRCSPMKGHSHVYWYRQLPEEGLKFMVYLQKENIIDESGMPKERFSAEFPKEGPSILRIQQVVRGDSAAYFCASSPKGAWDTEAFFGQGTRLTVV.

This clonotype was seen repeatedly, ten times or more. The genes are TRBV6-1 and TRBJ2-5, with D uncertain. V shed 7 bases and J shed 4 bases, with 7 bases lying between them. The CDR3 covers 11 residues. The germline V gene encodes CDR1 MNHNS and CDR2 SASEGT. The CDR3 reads CASTLSETQYF. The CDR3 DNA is TGTGCCAGCACTCTATCAGAGACCCAGTACTTC.

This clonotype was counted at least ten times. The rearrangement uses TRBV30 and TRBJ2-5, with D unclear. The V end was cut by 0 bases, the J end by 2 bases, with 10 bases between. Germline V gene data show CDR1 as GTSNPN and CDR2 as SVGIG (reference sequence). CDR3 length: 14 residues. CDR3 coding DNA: TGTGCCTGGAGTGTAGTGGCAAGGCAAGAGACCCAGTACTTC. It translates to CAWSVVARQETQYF. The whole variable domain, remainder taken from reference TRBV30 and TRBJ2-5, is SQTIHQWPATLVQPVGSPLSLECTVEGTSNPNLYWYRQAAGRGLQLLFYSVGIGQISSEVPQNLSASRPQDRQFILSSKKLLLSDSGFYLCAWSVVARQETQYFGPGTRLLVL.

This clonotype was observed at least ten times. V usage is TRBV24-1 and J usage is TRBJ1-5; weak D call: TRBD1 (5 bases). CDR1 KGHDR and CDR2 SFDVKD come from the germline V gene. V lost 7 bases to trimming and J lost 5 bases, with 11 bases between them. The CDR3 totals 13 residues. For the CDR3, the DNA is TGTGCCACCAGACAGGCCTGGGATCAGCCCCAGCATTTT. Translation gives CATRQAWDQPQHF.

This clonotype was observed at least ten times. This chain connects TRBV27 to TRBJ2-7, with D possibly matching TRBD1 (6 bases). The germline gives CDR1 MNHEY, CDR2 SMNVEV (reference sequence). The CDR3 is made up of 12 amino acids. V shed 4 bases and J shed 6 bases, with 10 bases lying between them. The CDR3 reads CASSSYRAEQYF. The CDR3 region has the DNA TGTGCCAGCAGTTCCTACAGGGCCGAGCAGTACTTC.

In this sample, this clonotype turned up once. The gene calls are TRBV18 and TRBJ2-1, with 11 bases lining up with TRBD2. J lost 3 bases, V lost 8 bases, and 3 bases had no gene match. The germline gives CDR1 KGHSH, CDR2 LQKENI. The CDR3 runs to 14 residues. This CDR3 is CASRGLAVYNEQFF. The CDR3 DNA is TGTGCCAGCAGGGGACTAGCGGTCTACAATGAGCAGTTCTTC.

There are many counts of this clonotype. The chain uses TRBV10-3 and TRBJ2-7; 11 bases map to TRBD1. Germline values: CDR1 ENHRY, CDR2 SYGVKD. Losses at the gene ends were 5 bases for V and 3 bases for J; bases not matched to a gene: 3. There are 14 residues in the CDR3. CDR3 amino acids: CAISSGTGGYEQYF. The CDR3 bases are TGTGCCATCAGTTCGGGGACAGGGGGCTACGAGCAGTACTTC.

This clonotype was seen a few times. The DNA of the CDR3 is TGTGCCAGGAACTCAGACAGTCGACAGGGGGCTTACTATGGCTACACCTTC. Encoded protein: CARNSDSRQGAYYGYTF. The chain links TRBV7-9 to TRBJ1-2; 10 bases fit TRBD1. The germline V gene encodes CDR1 SEHNR and CDR2 FQNEAQ (reference sequence). V lost 9 bases to trimming and J lost 3 bases; unmatched junction nucleotides: 16. CDR3 length: 17 amino acids.

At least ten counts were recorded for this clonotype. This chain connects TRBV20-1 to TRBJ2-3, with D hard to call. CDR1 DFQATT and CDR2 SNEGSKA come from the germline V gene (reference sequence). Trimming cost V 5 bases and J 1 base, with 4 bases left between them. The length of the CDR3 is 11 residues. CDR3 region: CSAPRTDTQYF. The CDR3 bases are TGCAGTGCTCCCCGCACAGATACGCAGTATTTT.

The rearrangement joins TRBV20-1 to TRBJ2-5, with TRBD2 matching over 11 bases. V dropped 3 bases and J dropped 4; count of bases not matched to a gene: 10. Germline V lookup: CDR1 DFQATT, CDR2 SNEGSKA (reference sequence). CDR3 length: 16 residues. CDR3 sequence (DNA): TGCAGTGCTAGTCACCGACCCGGGACTAGCGGAGAGACCCAGTACTTC. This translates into CSASHRPGTSGETQYF.

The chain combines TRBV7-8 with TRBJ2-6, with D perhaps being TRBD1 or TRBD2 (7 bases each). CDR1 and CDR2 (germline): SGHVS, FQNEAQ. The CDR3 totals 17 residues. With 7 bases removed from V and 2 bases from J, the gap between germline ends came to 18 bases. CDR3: CASNPSGGGAGANVLTF. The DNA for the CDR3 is TGTGCCAGCAACCCCTCAGGGGGGGGCGCTGGGGCCAACGTCCTGACTTTC.

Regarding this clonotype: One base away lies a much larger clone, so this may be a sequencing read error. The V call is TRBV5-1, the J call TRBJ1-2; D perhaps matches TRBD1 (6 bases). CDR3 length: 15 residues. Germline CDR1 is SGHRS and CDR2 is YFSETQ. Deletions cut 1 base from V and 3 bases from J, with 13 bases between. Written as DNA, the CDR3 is TGCGCCAGCAGCTTGAGGACAGAGGAGCACTATGGCTACACCTTC. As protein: CASSLRTEEHYGYTF.

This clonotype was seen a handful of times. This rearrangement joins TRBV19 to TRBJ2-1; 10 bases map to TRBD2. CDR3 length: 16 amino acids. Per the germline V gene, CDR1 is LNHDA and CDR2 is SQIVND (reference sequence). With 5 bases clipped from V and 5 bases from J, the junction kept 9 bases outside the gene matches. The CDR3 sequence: CASSLLAGTYHNEQFF. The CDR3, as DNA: TGTGCCAGTAGTCTACTAGCGGGAACATACCACAATGAGCAGTTCTTC.

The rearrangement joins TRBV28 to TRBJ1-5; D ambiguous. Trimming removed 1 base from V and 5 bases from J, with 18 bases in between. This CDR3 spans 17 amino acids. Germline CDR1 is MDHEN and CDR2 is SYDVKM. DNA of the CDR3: TGTGCCAGCAGTTTATTGACCCCACTAACAGATTATCAGCCCCAGCATTTT. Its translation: CASSLLTPLTDYQPQHF.

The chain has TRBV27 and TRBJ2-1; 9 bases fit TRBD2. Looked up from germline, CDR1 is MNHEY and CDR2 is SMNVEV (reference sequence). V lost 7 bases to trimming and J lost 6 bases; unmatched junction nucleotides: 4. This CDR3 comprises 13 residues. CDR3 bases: TGTGCCAGCAAACTGACTAGCGGCAATGAGCAGTTCTTC. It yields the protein CASKLTSGNEQFF.

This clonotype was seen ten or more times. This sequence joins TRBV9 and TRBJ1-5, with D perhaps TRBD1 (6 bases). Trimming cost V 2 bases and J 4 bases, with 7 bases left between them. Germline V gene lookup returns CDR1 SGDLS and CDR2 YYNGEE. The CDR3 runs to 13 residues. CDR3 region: CASSVGTNQPQHF. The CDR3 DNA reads TGTGCCAGCAGCGTGGGGACAAATCAGCCCCAGCATTTT.

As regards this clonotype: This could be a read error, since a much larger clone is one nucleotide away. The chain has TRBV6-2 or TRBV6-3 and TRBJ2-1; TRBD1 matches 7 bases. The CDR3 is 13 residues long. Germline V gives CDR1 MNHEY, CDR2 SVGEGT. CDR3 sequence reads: CVSTGAVYNEQFF. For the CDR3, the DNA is TGTGTCAGCACAGGGGCAGTCTACAATGAGCAGTTCTTC.

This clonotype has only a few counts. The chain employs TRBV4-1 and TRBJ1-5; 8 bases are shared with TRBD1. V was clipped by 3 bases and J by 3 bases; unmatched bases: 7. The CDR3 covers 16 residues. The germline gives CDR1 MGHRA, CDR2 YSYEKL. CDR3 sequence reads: CASSQSRTGNNQPQHF. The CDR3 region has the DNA TGCGCCAGCAGCCAGTCAAGGACAGGGAACAATCAGCCCCAGCATTTT.

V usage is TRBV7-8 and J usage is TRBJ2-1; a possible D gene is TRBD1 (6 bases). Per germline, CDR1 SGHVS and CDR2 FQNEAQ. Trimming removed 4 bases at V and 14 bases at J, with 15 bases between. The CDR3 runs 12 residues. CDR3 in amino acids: CASSSRTDREFF. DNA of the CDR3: TGTGCCAGCAGCTCCAGGACAGATAGGGAGTTCTTC.

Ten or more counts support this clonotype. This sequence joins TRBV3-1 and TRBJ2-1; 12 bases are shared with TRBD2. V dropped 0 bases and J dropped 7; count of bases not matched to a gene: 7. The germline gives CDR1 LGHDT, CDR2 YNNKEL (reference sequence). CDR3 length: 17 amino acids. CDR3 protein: CASSQESGLAGENEQFF. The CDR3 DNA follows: TGTGCCAGCAGCCAAGAGTCGGGACTAGCGGGCGAAAATGAGCAGTTCTTC.

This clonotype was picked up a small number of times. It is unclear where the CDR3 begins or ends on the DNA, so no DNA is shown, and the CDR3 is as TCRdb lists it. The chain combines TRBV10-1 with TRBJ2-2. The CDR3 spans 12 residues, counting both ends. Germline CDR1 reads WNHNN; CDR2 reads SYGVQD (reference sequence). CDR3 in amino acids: CASSRRAGELFF.

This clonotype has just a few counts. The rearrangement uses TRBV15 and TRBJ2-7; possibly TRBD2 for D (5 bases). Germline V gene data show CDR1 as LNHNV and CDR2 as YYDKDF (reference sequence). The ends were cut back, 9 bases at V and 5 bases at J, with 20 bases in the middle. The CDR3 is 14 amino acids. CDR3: CATSGTSGNDEQYF. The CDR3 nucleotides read TGTGCCACGTCCGGTACCTCGGGAAACGACGAGCAGTACTTC.

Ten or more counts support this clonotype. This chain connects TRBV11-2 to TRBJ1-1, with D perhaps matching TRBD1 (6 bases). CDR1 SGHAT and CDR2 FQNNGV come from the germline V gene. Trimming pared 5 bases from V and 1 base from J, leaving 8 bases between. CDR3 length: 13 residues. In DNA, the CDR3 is TGTGCCAGCAGCGGGGGCCAGAACACTGAAGCTTTCTTT. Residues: CASSGGQNTEAFF.

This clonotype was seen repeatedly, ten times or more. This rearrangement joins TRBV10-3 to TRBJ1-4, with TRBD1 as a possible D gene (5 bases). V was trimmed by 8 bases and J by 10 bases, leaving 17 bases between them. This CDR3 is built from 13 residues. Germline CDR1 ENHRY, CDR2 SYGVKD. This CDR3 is CAIGVGSTGKLFF. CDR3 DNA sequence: TGTGCCATCGGCGTCGGCAGCACAGGAAAACTGTTTTTT.

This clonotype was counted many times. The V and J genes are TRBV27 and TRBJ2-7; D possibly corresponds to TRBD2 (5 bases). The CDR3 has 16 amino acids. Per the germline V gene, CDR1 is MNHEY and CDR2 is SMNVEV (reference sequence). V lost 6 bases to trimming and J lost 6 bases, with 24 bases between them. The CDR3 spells CASSRLPERNSPEQYF. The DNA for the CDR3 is TGTGCCAGCAGCCGACTCCCTGAGCGGAACTCACCCGAGCAGTACTTC.